This T cell receptor beta chain comes out of a study of blood T cell repertoires in COVID-19. Turning to the study itself: Sites across the United States, Italy and Spain contributed samples from acute and convalescent COVID-19.

Germline CDR1 and CDR2: MDHEN and SYDVKM. The CDR3 has 15 amino acids. The J segment lost 3 bases and the V segment lost 5 bases, leaving 10 bases of the junction unmatched. Per the authors' pipeline: Amplification of reference gene primers provided the estimated nucleated cell counts. Clones were sequenced by immunoSEQ multiplex PCR, and TCRdb holds only the in-frame ones, with some missing. V, J and clone size reflect that table, while D and trimming were determined from the DNA. The sample includes 300,000 to 450,000 clones, 70% to 85% of them seen just once. The chain links TRBV28 to TRBJ2-7; 7 nucleotides align to TRBD2. Sequenced sample: peripheral blood. This clonotype was sampled from a human donor with acute or convalescent COVID-19. The donor label of this sample is uncertain. This CDR3 reads CASSPRGGGGYEQYF. The CDR3 region has the DNA TGTGCCAGCAGTCCCAGAGGTGGGGGGGGCTACGAGCAGTACTTC.